Below are 9 T cell receptor beta chains sequenced from a single sample in a study of blood T cell repertoires in COVID-19 (dated by TCRdb to about 2020). The library was prepared using the immunoSEQ multiplex PCR assay. The source is immuneACCESS, and TCRdb retained only in-frame sequences with V and J called. Part of the clones is not carried over; for the studies checked, unresolved V genes explain less than half of this, and the remainder is unexplained. Across this sample there are under 200,000 clones, with about 80% seen only once. 5.2% of the sample is held by the ten biggest clonotypes. Source material: PBMCs or T cells enriched from blood (not recorded which). The receptors were sampled from a woman aged 55 to 70 with acute COVID-19.

The chain has TRBV7-2 and TRBJ1-2; D remains unclear. Trimming removed 2 bases at V and 4 bases at J, with 14 bases between. From germline, CDR1 is SGHTA and CDR2 FQGNSA. CDR3 length: 15 amino acids. The chain's CDR3 is CASSLQKGVGYGYTF. CDR3 sequence (DNA): TGTGCCAGCAGCTTACAGAAGGGAGTTGGCTATGGCTACACCTTC.

The chain is built from TRBV9 and TRBJ1-1; D remains ambiguous. The V gene's germline CDR1 is SGDLS and CDR2 YYNGEE. CDR3 length equals 19 residues. Trimming cost V 0 bases and J 0 bases, with 21 bases left between them. This CDR3 is CASSVESQTHSFMNTEAFF. In nucleotides, the CDR3 is TGTGCCAGCAGCGTAGAGTCCCAGACTCATTCTTTCATGAACACTGAAGCTTTCTTT.

The chain has TRBV7-9 and TRBJ1-4; D uncertain. The CDR3 has 16 residues. Trimming took 5 bases from V and 0 from J, leaving 13 bases between them. The germline gives CDR1 SEHNR, CDR2 FQNEAQ (reference sequence). The CDR3 is CASSLGLPTTNEKLFF. Written as DNA, the CDR3 is TGTGCCAGCAGCCTCGGACTCCCAACAACTAATGAAAAACTGTTTTTT. The variable domain in full, completed from reference TRBV7-9 and TRBJ1-4, reads DTGVSQNPRHKITKRGQNVTFRCDPISEHNRLYWYRQTLGQGPEFLTYFQNEAQLEKSRLLSDRFSAERPKGSFSTLEIQRTEQGDSAMYLCASSLGLPTTNEKLFFGSGTQLSVL.

The rearrangement uses TRBV7-9 and TRBJ1-6; TRBD1 aligns across 8 bases. With 8 bases clipped from V and 10 bases from J, the junction kept 10 bases outside the gene matches. Germline loops: CDR1 SEHNR, CDR2 FQNEAQ (reference sequence). The CDR3 spans 14 residues. CDR3 bases: TGTGCCAGCCAGACAGGGGACACGCGGTCACCCCTCCACTTT. Protein sequence: CASQTGDTRSPLHF. Filled out from reference TRBV7-9 and TRBJ1-6, the complete variable domain reads DTGVSQNPRHKITKRGQNVTFRCDPISEHNRLYWYRQTLGQGPEFLTYFQNEAQLEKSRLLSDRFSAERPKGSFSTLEIQRTEQGDSAMYLCASQTGDTRSPLHFGNGTRLTVT.

The chain uses TRBV30 and TRBJ2-1; 8 nucleotides align to TRBD1. V shed 3 bases, J shed 5 bases, and the junction held 6 bases outside the gene matches. CDR3 length equals 14 residues. CDR1 is GTSNPN and CDR2 is SVGIG in the germline V gene (reference sequence). This CDR3 reads CAWRQGVLNNEQFF. For the CDR3, the DNA is TGTGCCTGGAGACAGGGGGTTCTGAACAATGAGCAGTTCTTC.

This clone occurred once. The chain uses TRBV2 and TRBJ2-5, with D tentatively TRBD2 (5 bases). The CDR3 contains 13 residues. V shed 6 bases and J shed 5 bases, with 13 bases lying between them. Germline V lookup: CDR1 SNHLY, CDR2 FYNNEI. Written as DNA, the CDR3 is TGTGCCAGCAGAGAACTTCCGGGGGAGACCCAGTACTTC. Translating it yields CASRELPGETQYF.

The CDR3 coding sequence is TGTGCCAGCAGTACACGGACTAGCGGGGGCTACGAGCAGTACGTC. This encodes CASSTRTSGGYEQYV. The V call is TRBV28, the J call TRBJ2-7, with 13 bases lining up with TRBD2. CDR1 is MDHEN, CDR2 SYDVKM, per germline. The CDR3 contains 15 residues. The V and J ends lost 5 bases and 3 bases, in that order; junction bases with no gene match: 4.

CDR3 protein: CSARGGTGHYNEQFF. The CDR3 bases are TGCAGCGCCAGGGGAGGGACAGGGCACTACAATGAGCAGTTCTTC. V usage is TRBV29-1 and J usage is TRBJ2-1, with 9 positions matching TRBD1. The CDR3 extends over 15 amino acids. Trimming at V came to 7 bases and at J to 3 bases, leaving 10 bases not matched to a gene. Per the germline V gene, CDR1 is SQVTM and CDR2 is ANQGSEA.

For this clone: Additional DNA sequences in this sample encode the identical CDR3. The V call is TRBV12-3 or TRBV12-4, the J call TRBJ1-5, with unresolved D. The V end was cut by 3 bases, the J end by 6 bases, with 6 bases between. CDR3 length: 12 residues. CDR3 sequence: CASSFSGQPQHF. CDR3 nucleotides: TGTGCCAGCAGTTTCAGCGGTCAGCCCCAGCATTTT.